This T cell receptor (beta chain) was found in a study of persistence of HIV-infected CD4 T cells. Looking at the study overall: Multiple blood draws of up to about 180 mL, except two donors with single leukapheresis.

This was the immunoSEQ version 4 assay in survey mode. TCRdb's copy holds only in-frame clones and misses some; the assay was immunoSEQ multiplex PCR. The table records about 48,000 clones, around 80% of them present only once. The study's findings and limits: CMV- and Gag-responding cells had lower TCRbeta richness than CD3/CD28-responding cells.

Lysates of CMV-infected fibroblasts at about 10 ug/mL stimulated these cells. Sorted nonresponding memory CD4+ T cells were CD40L-negative, CD69-negative, CD45RO-high. With 7 bases clipped from V and 8 bases from J, the junction kept 15 bases outside the gene matches. The CDR3 consists of 16 residues. Germline V gene data show CDR1 as LNHDA and CDR2 as SQIVND (reference sequence). About this clone: Antigen specificity is unknown.

The origin of this receptor is an adult man with HIV who was CMV-seropositive. The source material was CD4+ T cells sorted from PBMCs after approximately 20-hour stimulation, sampled from a patient who received antiretroviral therapy. The genes are TRBV19 and TRBJ1-3; 9 bases line up with TRBD1. The CDR3 here is CASNEQPGQGRDTIYF. The CDR3 DNA reads as TGTGCCAGTAACGAACAACCGGGACAGGGAAGAGACACCATATATTTT.